Only a few counts were recorded for the clone carrying this T cell receptor (beta chain). Its specificity is not known. A quantity of about 0.5 to 1 ug RNA underwent reverse transcription using random hexamers. TCR beta CDR3 was amplified by immunoSEQ covering 54 Vbeta and 13 Jbeta. Each CDR3 protein is one row after TCRdb ran MiXCR on the immunoSEQ multiplex PCR reads. This sample has 130,000 or so distinct CDR3 sequences, with roughly 94% found just once. Trimming left V 2 bases short and J 2 bases short, with 9 bases between. The germline CDR1 and CDR2 sequences are MNHEY and SMNVEV (reference sequence). This CDR3 contains 14 residues. These data come from a study of CD8 T cells in Susac syndrome. Looking at the study overall: Patients with Susac syndrome were therapy-naive, on corticosteroids, or on intravenous immunoglobulin alone at the time that blood was drawn.

Study-wide points: The greatest CD8+ clonal expansion in Susac occurred in TEMRA cells and in active patients. In total CD8+ repertoires, sixteen Susac-specific public clones were detected, and CD8+ TEMRA repertoires contained a few.

The rearrangement uses TRBV27 and TRBJ1-2, with a possible D match to TRBD1 (5 bases). This clonotype originated in a human donor with Susac syndrome. Source material: CD8+ T cells from PBMCs. The CDR3 is CASSLVAGNYGYTF. The CDR3 DNA follows: TGTGCCAGCAGTTTAGTTGCAGGGAACTATGGCTACACCTTC.